This TCR beta chain is drawn from a study of T cells in Graves' hyperthyroidism and ophthalmopathy. Amplified TCR beta CDR3 regions came from RNA transcripts. TCR CDR3 regions were first amplified by RT-PCR with HTBI primers. One entry per CDR3 protein, called by TCRdb with MiXCR from the multiplex PCR reads. The sample includes around 450,000 distinct CDR3 sequences, roughly an eighth of them seen just once. The CDR3 spans 14 residues. Germline CDR1 is DFQATT and CDR2 is SNEGSKA (reference sequence). The V and J ends lost 6 bases and 0 bases respectively, with 9 bases between them. Sequencing input: blood. This chain uses TRBV20-1 with TRBJ2-6; D remains unclear. This sequence originates from a woman younger than 35 with Graves' hyperthyroidism. The CDR3 nucleotides read TGCAGTGCCCGTGCAAACTCTGGGGCCAACGTCCTGACTTTC. It is translated as CSARANSGANVLTF.